The 4 T cell receptor beta chains reported below all come from one sample, sequenced in a study of blood T cell repertoires in COVID-19 (dated by TCRdb to the early 2020s). The receptor library was made with the immunoSEQ multiplex PCR assay. In TCRdb, the immuneACCESS table is reduced to in-frame sequences with V and J assigned. These tables do not hold every clone; where another copy was compared, an unresolved V gene accounts for under half, and the others remain unexplained. This sample has over 40,000 clones in its table, and approximately 86% of those were observed once. The ten largest account for approximately 15% of the sample. The sample taken for sequencing was peripheral blood. The receptors stem from a man aged 35 to 55 with acute or convalescent COVID-19.

This chain connects TRBV5-1 to TRBJ1-5; D gene ambiguous. Germline CDR1 and CDR2: SGHRS and YFSETQ. The CDR3 is made up of 14 amino acids. The V and J ends lost 2 bases and 0 bases respectively, with 6 bases between them. DNA for the CDR3: TGCGCCAGCAGCTTTGGGCATAGCAATCAGCCCCAGCATTTT. Residues: CASSFGHSNQPQHF.

The genes are TRBV27 and TRBJ2-7; maybe TRBD1 (7 bases). The ends were cut back, 6 bases at V and 2 bases at J, with 17 bases in the middle. The germline V gene has CDR1 MNHEY and CDR2 SMNVEV (reference sequence). This CDR3 spans 15 amino acids. The CDR3 DNA is TGTGCCAGCAGCTTCAGCAGGGGGGAGCCCTACGAGCAGTACTTC. Translation: CASSFSRGEPYEQYF.

The J gene is TRBJ1-1, the V gene TRBV6-5; no reliable D call. CDR1 is MNHEY and CDR2 is SVGAGI in the germline V gene. The CDR3 covers 13 residues. Trimming stripped 1 base from V and 6 bases from J, with 9 bases between. The CDR3 here is CASSYFQAPEAFF. The CDR3 nucleotides are TGTGCCAGCAGTTACTTTCAGGCTCCTGAAGCTTTCTTT.

The V call is TRBV7-6, the J call TRBJ2-7; the D is unclear. Deletions cut 1 base from V and 0 bases from J, with 10 bases between. CDR3 length: 15 amino acids. In germline, CDR1 is SGHVS, CDR2 FNYEAQ. The CDR3 DNA sequence: TGTGCCAGCAGCTTAGAGGCAGCTAGCTCCTACGAGCAGTACTTC. Its protein is CASSLEAASSYEQYF.